The sequence of this T cell receptor (beta chain) was determined in a study of blood T cell repertoires in COVID-19. For the study at large: From T cells, B-cell-depleted T cells, or PBMCs came the material, which was cDNA or gDNA.

The V gene's germline CDR1 is SGHRS and CDR2 YFSETQ. The CDR3 consists of 19 residues. J gave up 0 bases and V 0 bases, and 7 bases lay outside the gene matches. Original analysis: Researchers report that nucleated cell counts were estimated from reference gene primer amplification. Only in-frame clones appear in the TCRdb table, and some are missing; sequencing was by immunoSEQ multiplex PCR. V, J and clone size derive from that table, while D and trimming were established from the DNA sequence. This sample has about 70,000 clones, with 79% found just once. This chain uses TRBV5-1 with TRBJ2-3, with 13 bases identical to TRBD2. The origin of this receptor is a woman aged 55-75 years with acute or convalescent COVID-19. Sequenced: peripheral blood. The CDR3 coding sequence is TGCGCCAGCAGCTTGGCAGCGACTAGCGGGGGGTTTAGCACAGATACGCAGTATTTT. Translating it yields CASSLAATSGGFSTDTQYF.